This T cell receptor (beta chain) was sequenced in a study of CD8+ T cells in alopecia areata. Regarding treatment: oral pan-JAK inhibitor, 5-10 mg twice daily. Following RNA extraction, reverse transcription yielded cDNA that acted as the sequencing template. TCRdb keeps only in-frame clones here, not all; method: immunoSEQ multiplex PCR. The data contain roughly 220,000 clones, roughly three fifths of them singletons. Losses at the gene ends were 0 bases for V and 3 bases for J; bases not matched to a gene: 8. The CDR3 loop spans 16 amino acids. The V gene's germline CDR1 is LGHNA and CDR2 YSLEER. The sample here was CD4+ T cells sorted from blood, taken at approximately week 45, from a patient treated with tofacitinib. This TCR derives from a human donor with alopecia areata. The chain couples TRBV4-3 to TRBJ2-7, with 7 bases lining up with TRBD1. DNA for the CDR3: TGCGCCAGCAGCCAAGATCATAGGACAGGCAACTACGAGCAGTACTTC. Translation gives CASSQDHRTGNYEQYF.